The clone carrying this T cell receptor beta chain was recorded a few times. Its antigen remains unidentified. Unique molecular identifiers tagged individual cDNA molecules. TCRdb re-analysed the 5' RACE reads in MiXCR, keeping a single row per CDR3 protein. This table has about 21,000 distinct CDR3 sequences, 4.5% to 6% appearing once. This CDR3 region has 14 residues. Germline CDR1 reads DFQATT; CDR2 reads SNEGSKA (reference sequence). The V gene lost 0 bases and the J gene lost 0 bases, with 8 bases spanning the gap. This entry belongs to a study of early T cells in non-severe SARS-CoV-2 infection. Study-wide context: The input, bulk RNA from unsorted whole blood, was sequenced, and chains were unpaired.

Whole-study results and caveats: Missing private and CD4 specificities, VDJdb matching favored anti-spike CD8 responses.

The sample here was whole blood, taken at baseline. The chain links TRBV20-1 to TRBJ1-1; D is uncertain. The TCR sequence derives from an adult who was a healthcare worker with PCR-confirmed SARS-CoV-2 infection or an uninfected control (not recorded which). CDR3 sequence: CSARDRRLNTEAFF. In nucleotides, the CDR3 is TGCAGTGCTAGAGATAGGCGGCTGAACACTGAAGCTTTCTTT.